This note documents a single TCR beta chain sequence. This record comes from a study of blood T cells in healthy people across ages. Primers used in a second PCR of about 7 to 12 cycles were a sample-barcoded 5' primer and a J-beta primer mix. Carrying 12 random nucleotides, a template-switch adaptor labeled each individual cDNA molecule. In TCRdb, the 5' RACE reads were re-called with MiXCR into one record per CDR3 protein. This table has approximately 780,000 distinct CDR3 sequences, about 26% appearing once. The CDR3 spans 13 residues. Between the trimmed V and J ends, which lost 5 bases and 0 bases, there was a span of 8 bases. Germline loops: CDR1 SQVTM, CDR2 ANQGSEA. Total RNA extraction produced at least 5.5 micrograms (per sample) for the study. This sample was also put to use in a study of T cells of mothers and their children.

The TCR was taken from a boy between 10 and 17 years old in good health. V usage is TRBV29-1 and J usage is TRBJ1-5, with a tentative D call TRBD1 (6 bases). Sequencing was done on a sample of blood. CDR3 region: CSVRTDSNQPQHF. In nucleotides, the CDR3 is TGCAGCGTTCGGACAGATAGCAATCAGCCCCAGCATTTT. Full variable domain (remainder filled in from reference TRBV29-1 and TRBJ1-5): SAVISQKPSRDICQRGTSLTIQCQVDSQVTMMFWYRQQPGQSLTLIATANQGSEATYESGFVIDKFPISRPNLTFSTLTVSNMSPEDSSIYLCSVRTDSNQPQHFGDGTRLSIL.